Listed below are T cell receptor beta chains from one sample, sequenced in a study of T cells in localized non-small cell lung cancer. Repertoires were generated with immunoSEQ multiplex PCR, while TCRdb's copy carries only in-frame clones and drops some. The table has 30,000 or so clones, about 92% seen once; the top ten hold about 4%. Sequencing used peripheral blood mononuclear cells, obtained before any cancer treatment. These receptors all stem from a woman aged 35 to 70 with stage III lung adenocarcinoma. Both conserved end residues are part of each CDR3. Each record gives: V gene, J gene, CDR3 protein.

>TRBV7-9|TRBJ2-3
CASSLGRGSTDTQYF
>TRBV7-9|TRBJ2-1
CASSLGRASGEQFF
>TRBV5-1|TRBJ1-4
CASSPGGHASASDKLFF
>TRBV18|TRBJ2-7
CASSPTGEGYEQYF
>TRBV14|TRBJ1-2
CASSQVVRQGYTF
>TRBV5-1|TRBJ2-5
CASTGTGEGTQYF
>TRBV11-3|TRBJ2-3
CASSSRGGTQYF
>TRBV6-5|TRBJ2-2
CASIDTLGSTGELFF
>TRBV2|TRBJ1-2
CASSPGVQMDYGYTF
>TRBV9|TRBJ1-1
CASSQGDAEPEAFF
>TRBV19|TRBJ2-2
CASSIIGGQLNTGELFF
>TRBV4-3|TRBJ2-5
CASSQGAGSGETQYF
>TRBV14|TRBJ2-7
CASSLLGGESYEQYF
>TRBV7-8|TRBJ2-1
CASSLGPPGAYNEQFF
>TRBV7-2|TRBJ2-2
CASSLVGGRSTGELFF
>TRBV4-3|TRBJ2-1
CASSQDKQSSYNEQFF
>TRBV13|TRBJ1-6
CATRGGFDVNSPLHF
>TRBV6-5|TRBJ2-3
CASTWTSGSTDTQYF
>TRBV28|TRBJ2-1
CASSFWTGGYEQFF
>TRBV4-1|TRBJ1-1
CASSQGADTEAFF
>TRBV15|TRBJ1-5
CATSRERDGNQPQHF
>TRBV15|TRBJ1-4
CATSRTTGATNEKLFF
>TRBV4-2|TRBJ2-7
CASSLGLAGDEQYF
>TRBV5-4|TRBJ2-6
CASSLAGANVLTF
>TRBV7-9|TRBJ1-1
CASSLGWGRTEAFF
>TRBV19|TRBJ2-7
CASSIATRSYEQYF
>TRBV5-1|TRBJ1-1
CASSSQGANTEAFF
>TRBV19|TRBJ2-5
CASSEVLGTQYF
>TRBV18|TRBJ2-7
CASSRPGQEYEQYF
>TRBV5-6|TRBJ2-5
CASSFTENQETQYF
>TRBV2|TRBJ1-2
CASRGVRTGYGYTF
>TRBV19|TRBJ2-5
CASSIRVSQETQYF
>TRBV18|TRBJ1-1
CASSPSAGEVTEAFF
>TRBV7-9|TRBJ1-4
CASSLSSVGQENEKLFF